Listed below are T cell receptor beta chains from one sample, sequenced in a study of blood T cell repertoires in COVID-19. TCRdb keeps only in-frame clones here, not all; method: immunoSEQ multiplex PCR. The sample yields 110,000 or so clones, about 85% seen once. Specimen: peripheral blood. These receptor sequences come from a man aged 40-49 years with acute or convalescent COVID-19. CDR3s include the opening cysteine and the closing phenylalanine or tryptophan. Each record gives: clone size, D gene, V gene, J gene, CDR3 DNA, CDR3 protein. A D gene is named only where the DNA matches it firmly. A clone size is listed for some rows: how often the clone was seen (once, few, many), or a class if it is expanded.

>NA|TRBD1|TRBV5-6|TRBJ1-1
TGTGCCAGCAGCTTACGCACCGGGACAGCCCTTTGGAGCACTGAAGCTTTCTTT
CASSLRTGTALWSTEAFF
>NA|NA|TRBV5-1|TRBJ2-7
TGCGCCAGCAGCTACGGGGGTTTCTCCTACGAGCAGTACTTC
CASSYGGFSYEQYF
>NA|TRBD2|TRBV6-5|TRBJ2-1
TGTGCCAGCAGGTCGGGGGGGCTCGGCTACAATGAGCAGTTCTTC
CASRSGGLGYNEQFF
>NA|TRBD1|TRBV2|TRBJ2-7
TGTGCCAGCAGTGAGCGACAGGGCCCCTACGAGCAGTACTTC
CASSERQGPYEQYF
>once|NA|TRBV6-5|TRBJ1-4
TGTGCCAGCAGTTACTCCCTCAATGAAAAACTGTTTTTT
CASSYSLNEKLFF
>NA|NA|TRBV7-8|TRBJ2-7
TGTGCCAGCAGCTTAGCGCCAGGGTGGGACGAGCAGTACTTC
CASSLAPGWDEQYF
>once|NA|TRBV29-1|TRBJ1-5
TGCAGTAGGCCCTCTTGGACCCCAGATTCAGGGCGGCCCCAGCATTTT
CSRPSWTPDSGRPQHF
>NA|NA|TRBV2|TRBJ1-3
TGTGCCAGCTCTCAGGCAGGAAACACCATATATTTT
CASSQAGNTIYF
>NA|NA|TRBV3-1/TRBV3-2|TRBJ1-4
TGTGCCAGCAGCCGTACAGGGACTACAACTAATGAAAAACTGTTTTTT
CASSRTGTTTNEKLFF
>NA|NA|TRBV5-1|TRBJ1-3
TGCGCCAGCAGCGAGGACTCACTACTAACAAACACCATATATTTT
CASSEDSLLTNTIYF
>NA|NA|TRBV5-1|TRBJ2-7
TGCGCCAGCAGCCTAGACAGGCCTACTCCCTACGAGCAGTACTTC
CASSLDRPTPYEQYF
>NA|TRBD1|TRBV2|TRBJ1-5
TGTGCCAGCAGCCCGGGACAGGGGGCCGTTCAGCCCCAGCATTTT
CASSPGQGAVQPQHF
>NA|NA|TRBV29-1|TRBJ1-3
TGCAGCGTTGTAACCCTCAACGGAGCCAACGAGGGAGGCACCATATATTTT
CSVVTLNGANEGGTIYF
>NA|TRBD2|TRBV4-2|TRBJ2-3
TGTGCCAGCAGCCAAAAAGCGGGGGGGCCAGATACGCAGTATTTT
CASSQKAGGPDTQYF
>NA|NA|TRBV7-8|TRBJ2-7
TGTGCCAGCAGCCTGGTGGTGGGAGGTTCCTACGAGCAGTACTTC
CASSLVVGGSYEQYF
>NA|NA|TRBV4-1|TRBJ2-3
TGCGCCAGCAGCCAAAGGCCCCTGACAAGCACAGATACGCAGTATTTT
CASSQRPLTSTDTQYF
>NA|TRBD2|TRBV3-1/TRBV3-2|TRBJ2-2
TGTGCCAGCACCCATAGCGGGGGGCCGGACACCGGGGAGCTGTTTTTT
CASTHSGGPDTGELFF
>NA|NA|TRBV19|TRBJ2-7
TGTGCCAGTAGCCCCCGCGGGGCCGAGCAGTACTTC
CASSPRGAEQYF
>NA|NA|TRBV7-9|TRBJ1-1
TGTGCCAGCAGCCCCTCGACAACGAACACTGAAGCTTTCTTT
CASSPSTTNTEAFF
>NA|NA|TRBV21-1|TRBJ2-1
TGTGCCAGCAGCCGGACAGGGTGGAATGAGCAGTTCTTC
CASSRTGWNEQFF
>NA|NA|TRBV14|TRBJ2-5
TGTGCCAGCAGCCAAGCAGGGTTTTACAAAGAGACCCAGTACTTC
CASSQAGFYKETQYF
>NA|TRBD1|TRBV18|TRBJ1-5
TGTGCCAGCTCACCGTATACAGGGGGCGGGCAGCCCCAGCATTTT
CASSPYTGGGQPQHF
>NA|TRBD1|TRBV27|TRBJ1-5
TGTGCCAGCGGCCAGGGGGTCAATCAGCCCCAGCATTTT
CASGQGVNQPQHF
>NA|NA|TRBV7-2|TRBJ1-4
TGTGCCAGCAGCTTGCCGACAGGTTACGATGAAAAACTGTTTTTT
CASSLPTGYDEKLFF
>NA|TRBD1|TRBV5-6|TRBJ2-5
TGTGCCAGCAGCTCGACAGGGGTTCAAGAGACCCAGTACTTC
CASSSTGVQETQYF
>NA|NA|TRBV14|TRBJ2-4
TGTGCCAGCAGCTTTGCAGGGCGAGCCAAAAACATTCAGTACTTC
CASSFAGRAKNIQYF
>NA|NA|TRBV6-5|TRBJ2-3
TGTGCCAGCAGATCGGGCAGGGACACAGATACGCAGTATTTT
CASRSGRDTDTQYF
>NA|NA|TRBV29-1|TRBJ1-1
TGCAGCGTAGATAGGGGCTTGCACACTGAAGCTTTCTTT
CSVDRGLHTEAFF
>once|NA|TRBV4-2|TRBJ1-3
TGTGCCAGCAGCCAATCCCAGGGCTCTGGAAACACCATATATTTT
CASSQSQGSGNTIYF
>NA|TRBD2|TRBV7-2|TRBJ2-7
TGTGCCAGCAGCTTAGTGGGACTAGCGGATACCTACGAGCAGTACTTC
CASSLVGLADTYEQYF
>NA|TRBD2|TRBV7-2|TRBJ2-7
TGTGCCAGCAGCCTAAAAGCGGGGGGGACCTACGAGCAGTACTTC
CASSLKAGGTYEQYF
>NA|NA|TRBV30|TRBJ2-3
TGTGCCTGGAGTGTAGAGGGAGGATGGAGCACAGATACGCAGTATTTT
CAWSVEGGWSTDTQYF
>NA|TRBD1|TRBV20-1|TRBJ2-3
TGCAGTGCTAGTGATACAGGGGGCGTGGCAGATACGCAGTATTTT
CSASDTGGVADTQYF
>NA|TRBD1|TRBV29-1|TRBJ2-7
TGCAGCGTGGCGGGACAGGGGTACGAGCAGTACTTC
CSVAGQGYEQYF
>NA|NA|TRBV20-1|TRBJ2-7
TGCAGTGCTAGTTACAGGGACAAGTTCTCCTACGAGCAGTACTTC
CSASYRDKFSYEQYF
>NA|TRBD2|TRBV6-1|TRBJ2-3
TGTGCCAGCAGTGAAGCGGGGGGGGCAGATACGCAGTATTTT
CASSEAGGADTQYF
>NA|NA|TRBV13|TRBJ2-5
TGTGCCAGCAGCTTAGTGAGAGAGACCCAGTACTTC
CASSLVRETQYF
>few|TRBD2|TRBV30|TRBJ2-2
TGTGCCTGGAGGAGACTAGCGGGGTCCGGGGAGCTGTTTTTT
CAWRRLAGSGELFF